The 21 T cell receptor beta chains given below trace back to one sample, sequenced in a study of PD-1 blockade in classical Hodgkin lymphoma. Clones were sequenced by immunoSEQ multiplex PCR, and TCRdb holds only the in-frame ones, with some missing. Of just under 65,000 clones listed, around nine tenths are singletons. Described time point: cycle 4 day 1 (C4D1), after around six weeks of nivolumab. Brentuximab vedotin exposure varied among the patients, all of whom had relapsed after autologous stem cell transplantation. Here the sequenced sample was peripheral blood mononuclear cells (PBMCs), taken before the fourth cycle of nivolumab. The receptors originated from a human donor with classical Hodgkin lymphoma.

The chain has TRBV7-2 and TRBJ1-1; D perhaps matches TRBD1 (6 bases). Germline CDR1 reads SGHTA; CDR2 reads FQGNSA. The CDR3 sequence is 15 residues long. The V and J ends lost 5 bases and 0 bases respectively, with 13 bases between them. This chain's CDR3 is CASSASRGVNTEAFF. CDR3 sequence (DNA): TGTGCCAGCAGCGCCTCCAGGGGTGTGAACACTGAAGCTTTCTTT.

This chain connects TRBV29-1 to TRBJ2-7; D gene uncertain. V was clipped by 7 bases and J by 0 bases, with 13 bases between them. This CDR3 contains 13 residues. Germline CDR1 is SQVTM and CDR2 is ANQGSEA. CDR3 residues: CSATRPSSYEQYF. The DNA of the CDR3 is TGCAGCGCCACTCGTCCTAGCTCCTACGAGCAGTACTTC.

The CDR3 sequence is CAISEIAGAYEQYF. The CDR3 DNA is TGTGCCATCAGTGAGATAGCGGGGGCCTACGAGCAGTACTTC. The genes are TRBV10-3 and TRBJ2-7; 9 bases line up with TRBD2. The V and J ends lost 2 bases and 2 bases, in that order; junction bases with no gene match: 1. Germline V lookup: CDR1 ENHRY, CDR2 SYGVKD. This CDR3 spans 14 amino acids.

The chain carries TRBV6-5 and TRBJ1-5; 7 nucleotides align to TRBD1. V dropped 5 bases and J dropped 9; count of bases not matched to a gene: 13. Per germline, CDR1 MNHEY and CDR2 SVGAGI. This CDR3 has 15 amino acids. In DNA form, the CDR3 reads TGTGCCAGCAGTCAAGGACAGGCGGGAGGGGGGCCCCAGCATTTT. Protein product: CASSQGQAGGGPQHF.

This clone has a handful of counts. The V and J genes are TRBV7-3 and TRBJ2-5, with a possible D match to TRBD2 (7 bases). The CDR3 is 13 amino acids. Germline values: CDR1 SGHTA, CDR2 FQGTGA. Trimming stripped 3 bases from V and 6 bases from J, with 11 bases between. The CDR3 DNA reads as TGTGCCAGCAGCTTGAGGGGGGGCCAGACCCAGTACTTC. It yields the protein CASSLRGGQTQYF.

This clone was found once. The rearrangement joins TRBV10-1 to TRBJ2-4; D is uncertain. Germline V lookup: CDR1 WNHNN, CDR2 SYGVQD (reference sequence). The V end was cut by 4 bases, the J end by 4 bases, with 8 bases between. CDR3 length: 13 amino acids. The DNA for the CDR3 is TGCGCCAGCAGTGGGCAACAGAAAAACATTCAGTACTTC. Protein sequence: CASSGQQKNIQYF.

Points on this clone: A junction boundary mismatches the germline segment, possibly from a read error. Here the CDR3 reads CASSLGTINEQFF. The CDR3 DNA follows: TGTGCTAGCAGCTTAGGGACCATCAATGAGCAGTTCTTC. The gene calls are TRBV7-7 and TRBJ2-1; D tentatively reads TRBD1 or TRBD2 (5 bases each). Germline V gene data show CDR1 as SSHAT and CDR2 as FNYEAQ (reference sequence). The CDR3 is made up of 13 amino acids.

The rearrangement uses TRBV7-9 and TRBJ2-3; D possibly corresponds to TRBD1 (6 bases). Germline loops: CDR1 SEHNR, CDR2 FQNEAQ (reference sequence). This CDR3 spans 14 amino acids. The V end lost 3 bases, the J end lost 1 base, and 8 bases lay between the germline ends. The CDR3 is CASSFSGGTDTQYF. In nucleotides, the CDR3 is TGTGCCAGCAGCTTTTCAGGGGGCACAGATACGCAGTATTTT.

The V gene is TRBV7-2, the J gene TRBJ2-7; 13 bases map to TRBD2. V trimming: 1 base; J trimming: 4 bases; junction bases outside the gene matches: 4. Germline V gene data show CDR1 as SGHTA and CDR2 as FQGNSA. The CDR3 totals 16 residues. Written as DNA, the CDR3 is TGTGCCAGCAGCTTAGATTGGACTAGCGGGAGATACGAGCAGTACTTC. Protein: CASSLDWTSGRYEQYF.

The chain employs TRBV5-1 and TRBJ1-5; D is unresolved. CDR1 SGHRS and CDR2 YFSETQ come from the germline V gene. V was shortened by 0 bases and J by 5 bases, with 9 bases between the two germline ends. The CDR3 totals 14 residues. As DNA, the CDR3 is TGCGCCAGCAGCTTGGAGGGTAGGGATCAGCCCCAGCATTTT. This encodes CASSLEGRDQPQHF.

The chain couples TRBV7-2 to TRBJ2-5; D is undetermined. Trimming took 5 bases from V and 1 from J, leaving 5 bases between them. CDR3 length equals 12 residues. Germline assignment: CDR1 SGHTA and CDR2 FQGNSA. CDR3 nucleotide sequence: TGTGCCAGCAGCGACACCCAAGAGACCCAGTACTTC. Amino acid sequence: CASSDTQETQYF.

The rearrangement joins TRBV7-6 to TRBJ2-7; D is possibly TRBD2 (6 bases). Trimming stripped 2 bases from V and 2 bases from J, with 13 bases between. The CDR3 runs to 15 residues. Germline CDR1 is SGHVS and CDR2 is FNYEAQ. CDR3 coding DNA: TGTGCCAGCAGCTTATGGGTCGCGGGGACCTACGAGCAGTACTTC. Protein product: CASSLWVAGTYEQYF. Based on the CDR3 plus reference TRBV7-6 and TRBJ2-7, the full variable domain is GAGVSQSPRYKVTKRGQDVALRCDPISGHVSLYWYRQALGQGPEFLTYFNYEAQQDKSGLPNDRFSAERPEGSISTLTIQRTEQRDSAMYRCASSLWVAGTYEQYFGPGTRLTVT.

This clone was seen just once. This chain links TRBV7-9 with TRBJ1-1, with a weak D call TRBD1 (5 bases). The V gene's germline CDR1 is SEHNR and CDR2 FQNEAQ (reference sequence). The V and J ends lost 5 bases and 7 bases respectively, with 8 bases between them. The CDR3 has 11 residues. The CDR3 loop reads CASSKRGEAFF. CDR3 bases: TGTGCCAGCAGCAAGAGGGGTGAAGCTTTCTTT.

CDR3: CSALDTGGSGELFF. The CDR3 nucleotides read TGCAGCGCCCTCGACACCGGGGGGTCCGGGGAGCTGTTTTTT. The V gene is TRBV29-1, the J gene TRBJ2-2, with TRBD2 identical over 7 bases. V dropped 7 bases and J dropped 6; count of bases not matched to a gene: 11. This CDR3 comprises 14 residues. Per the germline V gene, CDR1 is SQVTM and CDR2 is ANQGSEA.

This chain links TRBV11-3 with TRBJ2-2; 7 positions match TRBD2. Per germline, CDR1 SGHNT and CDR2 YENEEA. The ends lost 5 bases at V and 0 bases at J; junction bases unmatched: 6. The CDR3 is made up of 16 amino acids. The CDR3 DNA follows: TGTGCCAGCAGCCCCGGGCTAGCGGCGAACACCGGGGAGCTGTTTTTT. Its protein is CASSPGLAANTGELFF. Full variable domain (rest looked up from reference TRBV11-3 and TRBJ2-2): EAGVVQSPRYKIIEKKQPVAFWCNPISGHNTLYWYLQNLGQGPELLIRYENEEAVDDSQLPKDRFSAERLKGVDSTLKIQPAELGDSAVYLCASSPGLAANTGELFFGEGSRLTVL.

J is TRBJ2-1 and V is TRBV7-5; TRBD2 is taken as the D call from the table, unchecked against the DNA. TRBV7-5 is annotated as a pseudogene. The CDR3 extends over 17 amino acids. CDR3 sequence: CARSTLLERGEYNEQFF. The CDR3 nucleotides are TGTGCCAGAAGCACCCTTCTTGAGCGGGGGGAATACAATGAGCAGTTCTTC.

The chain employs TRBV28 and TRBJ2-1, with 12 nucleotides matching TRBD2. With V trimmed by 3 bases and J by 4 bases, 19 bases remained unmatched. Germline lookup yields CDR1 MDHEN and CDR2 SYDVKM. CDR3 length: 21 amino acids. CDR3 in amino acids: CASSFTKVWLAGGPRYNEQFF. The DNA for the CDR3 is TGTGCCAGCAGTTTCACTAAGGTGTGGCTAGCGGGAGGGCCTCGGTACAATGAGCAGTTCTTC.

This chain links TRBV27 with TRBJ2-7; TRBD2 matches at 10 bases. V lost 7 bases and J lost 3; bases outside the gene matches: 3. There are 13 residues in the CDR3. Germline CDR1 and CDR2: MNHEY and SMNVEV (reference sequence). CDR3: CASIASGSYEQYF. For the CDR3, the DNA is TGTGCCAGCATTGCTAGCGGGAGCTACGAGCAGTACTTC.

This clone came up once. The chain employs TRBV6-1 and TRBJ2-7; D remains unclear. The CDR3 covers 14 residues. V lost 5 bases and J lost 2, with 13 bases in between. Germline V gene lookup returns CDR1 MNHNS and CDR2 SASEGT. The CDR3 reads CASSPMAIPYEQYF. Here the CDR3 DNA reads TGTGCCAGCAGTCCCATGGCCATTCCCTACGAGCAGTACTTC.

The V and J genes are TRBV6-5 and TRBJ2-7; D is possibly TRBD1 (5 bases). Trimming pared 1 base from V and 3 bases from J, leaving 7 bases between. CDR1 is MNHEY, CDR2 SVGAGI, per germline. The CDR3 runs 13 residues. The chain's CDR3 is CASSYLGDYEQYF. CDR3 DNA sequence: TGTGCCAGCAGTTACTTAGGGGACTACGAGCAGTACTTC.

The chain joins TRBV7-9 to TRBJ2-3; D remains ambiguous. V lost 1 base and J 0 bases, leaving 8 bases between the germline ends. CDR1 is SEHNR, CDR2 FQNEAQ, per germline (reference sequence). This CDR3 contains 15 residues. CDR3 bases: TGTGCCAGCAGCTTAGACCGTGGGAGCACAGATACGCAGTATTTT. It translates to CASSLDRGSTDTQYF.